This T cell receptor beta chain was sequenced for a study of blood T cells in healthy people across ages. Notes on the study in general: With age, beta diversity per million T cells declined roughly linearly, significantly by 35 to 40.

On this clonotype itself: Its specificity is not known.

CDR1 and CDR2 from the germline V gene are MNHEY and SVGEGT. Losses at the gene ends were 6 bases for V and 9 bases for J; bases not matched to a gene: 12. This CDR3 has 15 amino acids. Primers used in a second PCR of roughly 7 to 11 cycles were a sample-barcoded 5' primer and a J-beta primer mix. TCRdb itself ran the 5' RACE reads through MiXCR, one entry per CDR3 protein. The sample shows some 1,800,000 distinct CDR3 sequences, 30% to 40% of them seen only once. This receptor was taken from a human donor in good health. The V and J genes are TRBV6-2 or TRBV6-3 and TRBJ2-1; 9 bases align to TRBD1. Specimen: blood. The CDR3 spells CASRPRDRDSGEQFF. DNA for the CDR3: TGTGCCAGCAGGCCCCGGGACAGGGATAGTGGTGAGCAGTTCTTC.